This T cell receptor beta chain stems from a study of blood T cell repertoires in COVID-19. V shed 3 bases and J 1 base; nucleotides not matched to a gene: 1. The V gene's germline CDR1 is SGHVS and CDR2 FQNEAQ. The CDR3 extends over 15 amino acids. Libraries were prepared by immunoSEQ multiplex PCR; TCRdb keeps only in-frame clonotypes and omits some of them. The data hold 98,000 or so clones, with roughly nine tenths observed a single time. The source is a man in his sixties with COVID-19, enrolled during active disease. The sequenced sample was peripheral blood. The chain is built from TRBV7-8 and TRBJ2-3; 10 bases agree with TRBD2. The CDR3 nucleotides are TGTGCCAGCAGCTTTCTAGCGGGGGGCACAGATACGCAGTATTTT. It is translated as CASSFLAGGTDTQYF.